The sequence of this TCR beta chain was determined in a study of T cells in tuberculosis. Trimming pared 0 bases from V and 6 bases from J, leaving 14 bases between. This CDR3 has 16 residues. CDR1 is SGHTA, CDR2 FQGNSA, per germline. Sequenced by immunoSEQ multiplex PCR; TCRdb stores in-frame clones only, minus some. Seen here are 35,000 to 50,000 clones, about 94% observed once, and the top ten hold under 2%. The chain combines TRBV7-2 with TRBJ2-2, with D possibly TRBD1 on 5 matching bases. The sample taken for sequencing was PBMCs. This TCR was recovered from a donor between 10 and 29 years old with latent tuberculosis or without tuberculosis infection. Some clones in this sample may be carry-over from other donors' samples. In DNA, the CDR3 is TGTGCCAGCAGCTTAGCGGCAGGGAAGTGGTCCGGGGAGCTGTTTTTT. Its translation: CASSLAAGKWSGELFF.